This entry features one T cell receptor beta chain sequence. Its antigen remains unidentified. The record has no base qualities; no much larger clone is one base away. The data were obtained in a study of shared clonotypes between healthy human individuals (dated by TCRdb to 2020 to 2022). Describing the broader study: The cohort included a few men and two women between 18 and 49 years of age. For each donor, three plates each were used for CD4 naive and CD4 memory, two plates were used for CD8 naive, and one plate was used for CD8 memory. To estimate repertoire size and how much clonotypes are shared between individuals, the study performed deep sequencing of blood TCR repertoires from about five healthy adults. Different laboratories and diverse techniques were used to prepare libraries and sequence TCR repertoires, to increase sequencing depth and limit assay-specific biases. Per donor, leukapheresis produced somewhere between about 0.8 and 9 billion PBMCs.

The donors were healthy, HIV-negative adults with no recently reported acute infections or vaccinations. Only Caucasian adults living in Nashville, Tennessee, USA were represented among the donors. CD4+ T cells were enriched by magnetic negative selection, after which naive cells were positively selected on CD45RA and the negative fraction was taken as the memory subset. After blood collection by leukapheresis, PBMCs were isolated using Ficoll-Histopaque density gradient centrifugation and then cryopreserved in the vapor phase of liquid nitrogen. Analytical flow cytometry was used to check the purity and quantity of each magnetically sorted T cell population. Each sorted fraction had its genomic DNA isolated and then quantified by UV absorbance on a Nanodrop 2000c. Using the deep immunoSEQ assay, TCR CDR3 regions were amplified from genomic DNA by multiplex PCR. Genomic DNA extracted from each cell subset was distributed evenly over all wells of several immunoSEQ 96-well plates, and each plate served as one replicate. For sorted subsets, about 200 ng genomic DNA, equal to tens of thousands of T cell genomes, was loaded into each replicate PCR. Purified libraries were quantified with a Qubit 3.0 fluorometer, sized on a Bioanalyzer 2100, and re-quantified with the KAPA Library Quantification kit. Each immunoSEQ 96-well plate was sequenced on its own single-read 150-cycle Illumina NextSeq 550 flow cell. As for the authors' bioinformatics: Because only junctional sequences without quality scores were contained in the immunoSEQ output, filtering matching that applied to full-length reads could not be performed. To assign V/J genes and CDR3, sequences were annotated against IMGT germline references using PyIR, a Python wrapper for IgBLAST v1.9. Any read was removed if the V/J assignment was weak (E-value above 1e-6), the CDR3 was missing, or the read contained stop codons, out-of-frame junctions, or ambiguous translated residues. V3J clonotypes were defined as sequences sharing the same inferred V gene, J gene, and CDR3 amino acid sequence. The percentage overlap between two repertoires was calculated by dividing the number of shared unique clonotypes by the size of the smaller repertoire. Three approaches were used to assess repertoire richness: RTK rarefaction, the Chao1 estimator, and Recon v2.1 estimates of unobserved clonotypes. Generation probabilities for all TCRbeta clonotypes obtained by the gDNA method from a few donors were computed using OLGA. TCRdb provides this immuneACCESS table in a form limited to in-frame rearrangements. Some clones are lacking; in checked studies, under half of them reflect an unresolved V gene, and why the rest are absent is not known. V, J and clone size derive from that table, while D and trimming were established from the DNA sequence. This sample has roughly 2,500,000 clones in its table, and under 95% of those were observed once. The biggest ten clones account for 0.36% of the sample.

The research as a whole found: Because the study included only a small number of donors, the genetic and exposure-history diversity represented was limited. Pairwise subsampling led to the expectation that sequencing depth would affect the degree of clonotype sharing among donors. Compared with non-shared clonotypes, clonotypes shared by all four sorted-subset donors had higher generation probabilities. Even with the large sequencing depth, rarefaction of the sorted-subset datasets indicated that sequencing was incomplete. When a few donors were compared, the shared fraction of clonotypes was about 5.4% for naive CD4, less than 4% for naive CD8, more than 2% for memory CD4, and under 0.5% for memory CD8. Sampling was restricted to blood, and TCR repertoires in tissue are likely to differ from TCR repertoires in blood. Larger estimated clonotype richness was generally found for naive subsets than for memory subsets.

The germline V end is reduced by 2 bases and the J end by 8 bases; junction bases left unmatched: 5. The germline V gene (reference sequence) supplies CDR1 MNHNY and CDR2 SVGAGI. The CDR3 sequence holds 14 residues, the cysteine and phenylalanine included. The DNA shown is the 42-base CDR3, in frame from base 1. What was sequenced was naive CD4+ T cells from PBMCs. The cell subset or site label of this sample denotes: CD45RA+ positively selected. The receptor comes from a man aged 18-30 years in good health. Some clones in this sample may be carry-over from other donors' samples. The sequence is built from TRBV6-6 and TRBJ1-4; TRBD1 lines up with 7 middle nucleotides. For the CDR3, the sequence is CASSYPRDSEKLFF. The nucleotides read TGTGCCAGCAGTTACCCCCGGGACAGCGAAAAACTGTTTTTT.